Below are 27 T cell receptor beta chains sequenced from a single sample in a study of blood T cells in healthy people across ages. Primed by a sample-barcoded 5' primer and a J-beta primer mix, a second PCR proceeded for about 6 to 12 cycles. Via MiXCR, TCRdb re-called the 5' RACE reads, giving one row per CDR3 protein. Here the sample spans about 680,000 distinct CDR3 sequences, approximately 49% being singletons. The sequenced sample was blood. All receptors derive from a woman in her fifties or sixties in good health.

In this sample, this clonotype turned up a few times. A single base separates this from a much larger clone, so it may be a read error. V gene TRBV28 combines with J gene TRBJ2-7; 9 bases agree with TRBD1. CDR1 is MDHEN, CDR2 SYDVKM, per germline. The CDR3 loop spans 15 amino acids. Here the CDR3 DNA reads TGTGCCGGCAGTATTCCCGGGACAGGGACTCACGAGCAGTACTTC. Amino acids: CAGSIPGTGTHEQYF.

This clonotype was seen a single time. The rearrangement uses TRBV29-1 and TRBJ2-7, with 9 bases fitting TRBD2. The J call may be in error: the DNA end matches TRBJ2-5 better. The CDR3 has 17 amino acids. CDR1 is SQVTM and CDR2 is ANQGSEA in the germline V gene. CDR3 DNA sequence: TGCAGCGTTTCGGGGGGTCTTCCGGCTAGCGGGATTGAGACCCAGTACTTC. Its translation is CSVSGGLPASGIETQYF.

The chain has TRBV29-1 and TRBJ1-6; D gene uncertain. The germline V gene has CDR1 SQVTM and CDR2 ANQGSEA. CDR3 length: 12 amino acids. Trimming shortened V by 8 bases and J by 6 bases, and 11 bases separated the two germline ends. The CDR3 DNA reads as TGCAGCTCCCCGGAGATTAATTCACCCCTCCACTTT. Residues: CSSPEINSPLHF.

This sequence joins TRBV10-3 and TRBJ1-1, with TRBD1 identical over 7 bases. CDR3 length: 13 residues. V dropped 3 bases and J dropped 6; count of bases not matched to a gene: 4. CDR1 is ENHRY and CDR2 is SYGVKD in the germline V gene. The CDR3 spells CAISDSGGPEAFF. The CDR3 DNA is TGTGCCATCAGTGACTCAGGGGGACCTGAAGCTTTCTTT.

The chain employs TRBV4-2 and TRBJ2-2, with 8 bases aligning to TRBD2. The CDR3 sequence is 16 residues long. After removal of 5 bases from V and 7 bases from J, the junction contained 12 bases not matched to a gene. From germline, CDR1 is LGHNA and CDR2 YNFKEQ. CDR3 residues: CASSFRLAPRDGELFF. CDR3 coding DNA: TGTGCCAGCAGCTTCCGACTAGCGCCCAGAGACGGGGAGCTGTTTTTT.

V and J are TRBV15 and TRBJ2-2, with D tentatively TRBD2 (6 bases). Trimming pared 4 bases from V and 2 bases from J, leaving 8 bases between. This CDR3 comprises 14 residues. Germline V gene lookup returns CDR1 LNHNV and CDR2 YYDKDF (reference sequence). CDR3 sequence (DNA): TGTGCCACCAGCAAGGGACTTAACACCGGGGAGCTGTTTTTT. As protein: CATSKGLNTGELFF.

The CDR3 sequence is CASSLGTGGTEQYF. As DNA, the CDR3 is TGCGCCAGCAGCTTGGGGACAGGGGGTACCGAGCAGTACTTC. The chain links TRBV5-1 to TRBJ2-5; 10 bases match TRBD1. The better agreement between TRBJ2-7 and the DNA end casts doubt on the J call. Germline V gene data show CDR1 as SGHRS and CDR2 as YFSETQ. The CDR3 extends over 14 amino acids.

The V and J genes are TRBV14 and TRBJ1-1; D is uncertain. Trimming pared 1 base from V and 4 bases from J, leaving 10 bases between. Germline values: CDR1 SGHDN, CDR2 FVKESK. The CDR3 is made up of 14 amino acids. CDR3 loop: CASSQALGGTEAFF. The CDR3 DNA reads TGTGCCAGCAGCCAAGCTCTGGGTGGCACTGAAGCTTTCTTT.

Note on this clonotype: This may come from a read error, since a much larger clone is one base off. This chain links TRBV7-9 with TRBJ2-5, with D perhaps matching TRBD1 (8 bases). The V end lost 5 bases, the J end lost 5 bases, and 21 bases lay between the germline ends. This CDR3 is 16 amino acids long. Per germline, CDR1 SEHNR and CDR2 FQNEAQ (reference sequence). Here the CDR3 reads CASSAFGQGGVETQYF. CDR3 DNA: TGTGCCAGCAGCGCCTTCGGACAGGGAGGGGTGGAGACCCAGTACTTC.

This clonotype was seen only a few times. The gene calls are TRBV15 and TRBJ2-2; 7 bases align to TRBD1. The CDR3 extends over 15 amino acids. In germline, CDR1 is LNHNV, CDR2 YYDKDF (reference sequence). V trimming: 3 bases; J trimming: 1 base; junction bases outside the gene matches: 2. In DNA, the CDR3 is TGTGCCACCAGCAGGGACAGGCAGAACACCGGGGAGCTGTTTTTT. This sequence encodes CATSRDRQNTGELFF. The variable domain in full, completed from reference TRBV15 and TRBJ2-2, reads DAMVIQNPRYQVTQFGKPVTLSCSQTLNHNVMYWYQQKSSQAPKLLFHYYDKDFNNEADTPDNFQSRRPNTSFCFLDIRSPGLGDTAMYLCATSRDRQNTGELFFGEGSRLTVL.

This clonotype showed up just a few times. CDR3: CASGSGGQGLGEQYF. CDR3 nucleotide sequence: TGCGCCAGCGGATCGGGGGGACAGGGACTTGGGGAGCAGTACTTC. This chain uses TRBV4-3 with TRBJ2-7, with 9 bases fitting TRBD1. Germline CDR1 and CDR2: LGHNA and YSLEER. J gave up 7 bases and V 8 bases, and 15 bases lay outside the gene matches. CDR3 length: 15 residues.

The chain combines TRBV7-2 with TRBJ2-4, with 15 bases aligning to TRBD2. The CDR3 sequence is 19 residues long. Trimming cost V 2 bases and J 6 bases; bases outside gene matches: 11. The germline gives CDR1 SGHTA, CDR2 FQGNSA. This CDR3 is CASSLRARGTSGRLNIQYF. In DNA, the CDR3 is TGTGCCAGCAGCTTAAGGGCTCGTGGGACTAGCGGGAGGCTAAACATTCAGTACTTC.

This clonotype showed up just a few times. The genes are TRBV30 and TRBJ2-7; 11 bases are shared with TRBD1. Trimming removed 1 base from V and 4 bases from J; junction bases left unmatched: 6. Germline CDR1 and CDR2: GTSNPN and SVGIG (reference sequence). The length of the CDR3 is 15 residues. The CDR3 DNA sequence: TGTGCCTGGAGTGGCAAAGGGACAGGGGGTTACGAGCAGTACTTC. This translates into CAWSGKGTGGYEQYF.

The rearrangement uses TRBV29-1 and TRBJ1-2; D is unclear. V lost 0 bases and J lost 7, with 0 bases in between. Germline assignment: CDR1 SQVTM and CDR2 ANQGSEA. The CDR3 is made up of 9 amino acids. This CDR3 is CSVEDGYTF. For the CDR3, the DNA is TGCAGCGTTGAAGATGGCTACACCTTC.

The chain combines TRBV7-2 with TRBJ2-1, with 7 positions matching TRBD1. The length of the CDR3 is 15 residues. After removal of 5 bases from V and 4 bases from J, the junction contained 8 bases not matched to a gene. The V gene's germline CDR1 is SGHTA and CDR2 FQGNSA. In DNA, the CDR3 is TGTGCCAGCAGCGAGGGACAGCACCAATACAATGAGCAGTTCTTC. The encoded protein is CASSEGQHQYNEQFF.

The genes are TRBV28 and TRBJ1-2; D gene unclear. CDR1 and CDR2 (germline): MDHEN, SYDVKM. The V and J ends lost 3 bases and 3 bases respectively, with 11 bases between them. There are 14 residues in the CDR3. The CDR3 DNA reads TGTGCCAGCAGTTTCGTGTATTCCGACTATGGCTACACCTTC. It translates to CASSFVYSDYGYTF.

This chain connects TRBV20-1 to TRBJ2-7, with a weak D call TRBD2 (5 bases). This CDR3 contains 14 residues. Germline loops: CDR1 DFQATT, CDR2 SNEGSKA (reference sequence). Trimming took off 3 bases at V and 3 bases at J, with 15 bases between the two ends. The CDR3 here is CSARAGPIFYEQYF. CDR3 in DNA: TGCAGTGCTAGGGCGGGTCCCATTTTCTACGAGCAGTACTTC.

The sample holds a few counts of this clonotype. The chain combines TRBV20-1 with TRBJ2-2; 9 bases map to TRBD2. This CDR3 is built from 14 residues. Germline lookup yields CDR1 DFQATT and CDR2 SNEGSKA (reference sequence). Germline trimming cut 3 bases from V and 3 bases from J; bases unmatched to any gene: 2. CDR3 in DNA: TGCAGTGCTAGTAGCGGGAGCGACACCGGGGAGCTGTTTTTT. It codes for CSASSGSDTGELFF.

The V gene is TRBV28, the J gene TRBJ2-1, with 8 positions matching TRBD2. Looked up from germline, CDR1 is MDHEN and CDR2 is SYDVKM. The CDR3 totals 13 residues. V shed 0 bases and J 8 bases; nucleotides not matched to a gene: 0. CDR3 region: CASSLWGLDEQFF. The CDR3 DNA sequence: TGTGCCAGCAGTTTATGGGGACTAGATGAGCAGTTCTTC.

CDR3 DNA sequence: TGTGCCAGCAGCCTTTCGACAGGGTGGGATCAGCCCCAGCATTTT. It specifies CASSLSTGWDQPQHF. This chain uses TRBV4-2 with TRBJ1-5, with 7 bases that match TRBD1. The CDR3 runs to 15 residues. With 4 bases clipped from V and 5 bases from J, the junction kept 8 bases outside the gene matches. CDR1 is LGHNA, CDR2 YNFKEQ, per germline.

The gene calls are TRBV9 and TRBJ2-7; D possibly matches TRBD1 or TRBD2 (6 bases each). CDR1 SGDLS and CDR2 YYNGEE come from the germline V gene. The V end lost 3 bases, the J end lost 3 bases, and 16 bases lay between the germline ends. The CDR3 loop spans 15 amino acids. The CDR3 sequence is CASSEGGLGGYEQYF. CDR3 nucleotide sequence: TGTGCCAGCAGCGAGGGGGGACTGGGCGGCTACGAGCAGTACTTC.

This clonotype was seen more than once but under ten times. This rearrangement joins TRBV7-3 to TRBJ2-3, with TRBD2 matching over 12 bases. CDR1 is SGHTA and CDR2 is FQGTGA in the germline V gene. The CDR3 is made up of 15 amino acids. Unmatched junction bases numbered 2, after V lost 3 bases and J lost 4 bases. The CDR3 sequence is CASSLTSGRSDTQYF. In DNA, the CDR3 is TGTGCCAGCAGCTTGACTAGCGGGAGATCAGATACGCAGTATTTT.

V is TRBV29-1 and J is TRBJ2-3; the D call may be TRBD1 or TRBD2 (5 bases each). Germline CDR1 and CDR2: SQVTM and ANQGSEA. Trimming removed 6 bases at V and 6 bases at J, with 16 bases between. There are 13 residues in the CDR3. The CDR3 here is CSVGVGTYDTQYF. The CDR3 nucleotides read TGCAGCGTGGGGGTAGGGACCTATGATACGCAGTATTTT.

This clonotype appeared a single time. The chain links TRBV9 to TRBJ2-1; 10 bases fit TRBD2. The CDR3 contains 14 residues. The junction had 7 bases not matched to a gene; V was cut back by 0 bases and J by 13 bases. CDR1 is SGDLS, CDR2 YYNGEE, per germline. The CDR3 DNA reads TGTGCCAGCAGCGTAGACTTAGGACTAGCGGTACAGTTCTTC. It is translated as CASSVDLGLAVQFF.

This clonotype has just a few counts. The chain recombines TRBV20-1 with TRBJ2-4, with 7 bases aligning to TRBD2. The J call may be incorrect, as the DNA end agrees better with TRBJ2-7. This CDR3 has 14 residues. CDR1 is DFQATT and CDR2 is SNEGSKA in the germline V gene (reference sequence). The CDR3 sequence: CSANLAVSSGEQYF. As DNA, the CDR3 is TGCAGTGCTAATCTAGCGGTATCGTCGGGCGAGCAGTACTTC.

This clonotype was detected a few times. This chain joins TRBV27 and TRBJ2-7, with 10 nucleotides matching TRBD2. Trimming removed 4 bases from V and 2 bases from J; junction bases left unmatched: 5. The CDR3 sequence is 15 residues long. Germline V gene sequence: CDR1 MNHEY, CDR2 SMNVEV (reference sequence). The CDR3 loop reads CASSYVAGGPYEQYF. Written as DNA, the CDR3 is TGTGCCAGCAGTTACGTAGCGGGAGGTCCCTACGAGCAGTACTTC.

V gene TRBV7-9 combines with J gene TRBJ2-7, with D unresolved. Germline CDR1 and CDR2: SEHNR and FQNEAQ (reference sequence). This CDR3 spans 14 amino acids. V dropped 5 bases and J dropped 1 base, with 12 bases sitting between them. In DNA, the CDR3 is TGTGCCAGCAGCCCGCAGACTTCTTCCTACGAGCAGTACTTC. Protein: CASSPQTSSYEQYF. The variable domain in full, with the rest retrieved from reference TRBV7-9 and TRBJ2-7, is DTGVSQNPRHKITKRGQNVTFRCDPISEHNRLYWYRQTLGQGPEFLTYFQNEAQLEKSRLLSDRFSAERPKGSFSTLEIQRTEQGDSAMYLCASSPQTSSYEQYFGPGTRLTVT.